A selection of T cell receptor beta chains follows, all from one sample in a study of blood T cell repertoires in COVID-19. The assay was immunoSEQ multiplex PCR, and TCRdb's table has in-frame clones only and misses some. The repertoire holds hundreds of thousands of clones, with around 90% as singletons. The sample consisted of peripheral blood. The receptor set was obtained from a man between 70 and 80 years old with acute or convalescent COVID-19. Each CDR3 is given with its conserved first and last residue. The order of the fields is V gene, J gene, clone size, D gene, CDR3 protein, CDR3 DNA. A D gene is named only where the DNA matches it firmly. Some rows mark clone size as missing; the rest say once, few, many or name a class of expanded clone.

V gene: TRBV30; J gene: TRBJ1-1; clone size: once; D gene: TRBD1; CDR3 protein: CAWSLTGGDYTEAFF; CDR3 DNA: TGTGCCTGGAGCTTGACAGGGGGTGATTACACTGAAGCTTTCTTT
V gene: TRBV7-2; J gene: TRBJ2-5; clone size: NA; D gene: NA; CDR3 protein: CASSLALGLQETQYF; CDR3 DNA: TGTGCCAGCAGCTTAGCCCTGGGACTCCAAGAGACCCAGTACTTC
V gene: TRBV3-1/TRBV3-2; J gene: TRBJ1-2; clone size: NA; D gene: NA; CDR3 protein: CASSPRGQNYGYTF; CDR3 DNA: TGTGCCAGCAGCCCCCGCGGACAAAACTATGGCTACACCTTC
V gene: TRBV6-5; J gene: TRBJ2-1; clone size: NA; D gene: TRBD1; CDR3 protein: CASSLSQGRVREFF; CDR3 DNA: TGTGCCAGCAGTTTATCACAGGGGAGAGTTAGGGAGTTCTTC
V gene: TRBV3-1/TRBV3-2; J gene: TRBJ2-5; clone size: NA; D gene: NA; CDR3 protein: CASSRGQSGTQYF; CDR3 DNA: TGTGCCAGCAGCCGAGGACAGTCCGGGACCCAGTACTTC
V gene: TRBV2; J gene: TRBJ2-7; clone size: NA; D gene: TRBD1; CDR3 protein: CASSEGGTGRQYF; CDR3 DNA: TGTGCCAGCAGTGAAGGGGGGACAGGAAGGCAGTACTTC
V gene: TRBV5-6; J gene: TRBJ2-7; clone size: NA; D gene: NA; CDR3 protein: CARPQANSYEQYF; CDR3 DNA: TGTGCCCGCCCCCAGGCGAACTCCTACGAGCAGTACTTC
V gene: TRBV11-2; J gene: TRBJ2-5; clone size: NA; D gene: TRBD1; CDR3 protein: CASSRGLQETQYF; CDR3 DNA: TGTGCCAGCAGCAGGGGGCTGCAAGAGACCCAGTACTTC
V gene: TRBV27; J gene: TRBJ1-2; clone size: NA; D gene: NA; CDR3 protein: CASYSPGYYGYTF; CDR3 DNA: TGTGCCAGCTATTCTCCGGGTTACTATGGCTACACCTTC
V gene: TRBV28; J gene: TRBJ2-5; clone size: NA; D gene: TRBD2; CDR3 protein: CASSPWREGETQYF; CDR3 DNA: TGTGCCAGCAGCCCCTGGAGGGAGGGGGAGACCCAGTACTTC
V gene: TRBV11-2; J gene: TRBJ2-5; clone size: few; D gene: TRBD1; CDR3 protein: CASSLGQAKETQYF; CDR3 DNA: TGTGCCAGCAGCTTGGGACAGGCGAAAGAGACCCAGTACTTC
V gene: TRBV5-1; J gene: TRBJ2-7; clone size: NA; D gene: TRBD1; CDR3 protein: CASSFRDSAAYEQYF; CDR3 DNA: TGCGCCAGCAGCTTTAGGGACAGCGCCGCCTACGAGCAGTACTTC
V gene: TRBV7-6; J gene: TRBJ2-3; clone size: NA; D gene: TRBD2; CDR3 protein: CASSLGTSGSDTQYF; CDR3 DNA: TGTGCCAGCAGCTTAGGAACTAGCGGGTCAGATACGCAGTATTTT
V gene: TRBV5-6; J gene: TRBJ1-1; clone size: NA; D gene: NA; CDR3 protein: CASSFPQGWYTEAFF; CDR3 DNA: TGTGCCAGCAGCTTCCCTCAGGGTTGGTACACTGAAGCTTTCTTT
V gene: TRBV3-1/TRBV3-2; J gene: TRBJ2-1; clone size: NA; D gene: TRBD2; CDR3 protein: CASSRGGSGSYNEQFF; CDR3 DNA: TGTGCCAGCAGCCGGGGGGGTTCTGGTTCCTACAATGAGCAGTTCTTC
V gene: TRBV7-2; J gene: TRBJ2-1; clone size: once; D gene: TRBD1; CDR3 protein: CASSLAGGHDEQFF; CDR3 DNA: TGTGCCAGCAGCTTGGCAGGGGGCCACGATGAGCAGTTCTTC
V gene: TRBV9; J gene: TRBJ2-3; clone size: NA; D gene: TRBD2; CDR3 protein: CASSVLTGLAATDTQYF; CDR3 DNA: TGTGCCAGCAGCGTACTCACTGGACTAGCGGCCACAGATACGCAGTATTTT
V gene: TRBV2; J gene: TRBJ2-5; clone size: NA; D gene: TRBD2; CDR3 protein: CASSWTSGRETQYF; CDR3 DNA: TGTGCCAGCAGTTGGACTAGCGGGCGGGAGACCCAGTACTTC
V gene: TRBV30; J gene: TRBJ2-1; clone size: NA; D gene: NA; CDR3 protein: CAWSTQGGRVRYNEQFF; CDR3 DNA: TGTGCCTGGAGTACCCAGGGGGGAAGAGTTAGGTATAATGAGCAGTTCTTC
V gene: TRBV7-2; J gene: TRBJ1-3; clone size: NA; D gene: NA; CDR3 protein: CASSLVGGSSGNTIYF; CDR3 DNA: TGTGCCAGCAGCTTAGTCGGGGGTTCTTCTGGAAACACCATATATTTT
V gene: TRBV5-8; J gene: TRBJ2-1; clone size: NA; D gene: TRBD2; CDR3 protein: CASSFRISGSSYNEQFF; CDR3 DNA: TGTGCCAGCAGCTTCCGAATTAGCGGGAGTTCCTACAATGAGCAGTTCTTC
V gene: TRBV7-2; J gene: TRBJ1-2; clone size: NA; D gene: TRBD1; CDR3 protein: CASSSGQPGNYGYTF; CDR3 DNA: TGTGCCAGCAGCTCGGGACAGCCTGGAAACTATGGCTACACCTTC
V gene: TRBV28; J gene: TRBJ2-4; clone size: NA; D gene: NA; CDR3 protein: CASSTGYVGKNIQYF; CDR3 DNA: TGTGCCAGCAGTACAGGGTATGTTGGCAAAAACATTCAGTACTTC
V gene: TRBV6-4; J gene: TRBJ1-1; clone size: NA; D gene: NA; CDR3 protein: CASSDSTGVRAFF; CDR3 DNA: TGTGCCAGCAGTGACTCGACCGGGGTACGAGCTTTCTTT
V gene: TRBV5-1; J gene: TRBJ1-3; clone size: NA; D gene: NA; CDR3 protein: CASSLDTTSGNTIYF; CDR3 DNA: TGCGCCAGCAGCTTAGACACCACCTCTGGAAACACCATATATTTT
V gene: TRBV28; J gene: TRBJ2-3; clone size: NA; D gene: TRBD2; CDR3 protein: CASSPTGTSSDTQYF; CDR3 DNA: TGTGCCAGCAGCCCTACTGGGACTAGCTCAGATACGCAGTATTTT
V gene: TRBV3-1/TRBV3-2; J gene: TRBJ1-2; clone size: NA; D gene: TRBD1; CDR3 protein: CASSLNRGRGGYTF; CDR3 DNA: TGTGCCAGCAGCCTCAACAGGGGGCGCGGTGGCTACACCTTC
V gene: TRBV28; J gene: TRBJ1-5; clone size: NA; D gene: TRBD1; CDR3 protein: CASSPGTVSQPQHF; CDR3 DNA: TGTGCCAGCAGTCCGGGGACAGTGAGTCAGCCCCAGCATTTT
V gene: TRBV6-1; J gene: TRBJ1-2; clone size: NA; D gene: TRBD1; CDR3 protein: CASSEVGGGAGYTF; CDR3 DNA: TGTGCCAGCAGTGAAGTAGGGGGCGGGGCCGGCTACACCTTC
V gene: TRBV9; J gene: TRBJ1-3; clone size: NA; D gene: NA; CDR3 protein: CASAGGRNTIYF; CDR3 DNA: TGTGCCAGCGCGGGGGGGAGAAACACCATATATTTT
V gene: TRBV7-6; J gene: TRBJ2-7; clone size: NA; D gene: TRBD1; CDR3 protein: CASSLGSGGPYEQYF; CDR3 DNA: TGTGCCAGCAGCTTAGGGTCAGGGGGCCCCTACGAGCAGTACTTC
V gene: TRBV28; J gene: TRBJ1-2; clone size: NA; D gene: NA; CDR3 protein: CASSLVGGGRGYTF; CDR3 DNA: TGTGCCAGCAGCCTTGTGGGAGGGGGGAGAGGCTACACCTTC
V gene: TRBV9; J gene: TRBJ1-1; clone size: NA; D gene: TRBD1; CDR3 protein: CASSVGTGGTEAFF; CDR3 DNA: TGTGCCAGCAGCGTAGGGACAGGGGGCACTGAAGCTTTCTTT
V gene: TRBV2; J gene: TRBJ1-6; clone size: NA; D gene: TRBD1; CDR3 protein: CASSGQGSRNSPLHF; CDR3 DNA: TGTGCCAGCAGCGGACAGGGTTCACGTAATTCACCCCTCCACTTT
V gene: TRBV3-1/TRBV3-2; J gene: TRBJ2-2; clone size: once; D gene: TRBD1; CDR3 protein: CASSPDRVAGELFF; CDR3 DNA: TGTGCCAGCAGCCCGGACAGGGTGGCCGGGGAGCTGTTTTTT
V gene: TRBV7-9; J gene: TRBJ1-2; clone size: NA; D gene: NA; CDR3 protein: CASSLDRDDGYTF; CDR3 DNA: TGTGCCAGCAGCTTAGACAGGGACGATGGCTACACCTTC
V gene: TRBV28; J gene: TRBJ1-1; clone size: once; D gene: NA; CDR3 protein: CASTSLAGLNTEAFF; CDR3 DNA: TGTGCCAGCACCTCCCTGGCGGGTTTGAACACTGAAGCTTTCTTT
V gene: TRBV5-1; J gene: TRBJ2-1; clone size: NA; D gene: TRBD1; CDR3 protein: CASSSTGQGGHNEQFF; CDR3 DNA: TGCGCCAGCAGCTCTACCGGACAGGGTGGACACAATGAGCAGTTCTTC
V gene: TRBV6-1; J gene: TRBJ2-2; clone size: NA; D gene: TRBD1; CDR3 protein: CASSVRDRDLSGELFF; CDR3 DNA: TGTGCCAGCAGTGTCCGGGACAGGGATTTATCGGGGGAGCTGTTTTTT
V gene: TRBV28; J gene: TRBJ2-2; clone size: once; D gene: NA; CDR3 protein: CASHTAGANTGELFF; CDR3 DNA: TGTGCCTCACACACTGCGGGGGCTAACACCGGGGAGCTGTTTTTT
V gene: TRBV5-1; J gene: TRBJ2-5; clone size: NA; D gene: NA; CDR3 protein: CASSLAIRQETQYF; CDR3 DNA: TGCGCCAGCAGCTTGGCCATCAGACAAGAGACCCAGTACTTC
V gene: TRBV5-4; J gene: TRBJ2-7; clone size: NA; D gene: NA; CDR3 protein: CASSSGGPTGSGSYEQYF; CDR3 DNA: TGTGCCAGCAGTTCTGGGGGCCCGACAGGCTCAGGCTCCTACGAGCAGTACTTC
V gene: TRBV9; J gene: TRBJ2-2; clone size: NA; D gene: NA; CDR3 protein: CASSVAGNGELFF; CDR3 DNA: TGTGCCAGCAGCGTAGCAGGGAACGGGGAGCTGTTTTTT